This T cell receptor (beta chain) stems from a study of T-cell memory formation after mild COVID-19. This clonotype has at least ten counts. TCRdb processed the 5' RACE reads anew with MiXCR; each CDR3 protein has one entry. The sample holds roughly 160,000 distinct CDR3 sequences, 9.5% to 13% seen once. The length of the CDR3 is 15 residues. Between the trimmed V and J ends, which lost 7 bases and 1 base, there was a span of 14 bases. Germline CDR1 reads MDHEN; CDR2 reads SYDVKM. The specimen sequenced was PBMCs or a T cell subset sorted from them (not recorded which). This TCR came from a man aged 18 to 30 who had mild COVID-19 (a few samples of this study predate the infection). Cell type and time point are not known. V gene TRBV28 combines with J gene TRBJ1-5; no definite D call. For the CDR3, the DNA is TGTGCCAGCACCGTCTCGGGTGGGAGCAATCAGCCCCAGCATTTT. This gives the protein CASTVSGGSNQPQHF.